The clone carrying this T cell receptor (beta chain) was observed many times. The target antigen is unknown. TCR beta VDJ combinations and CDR3 sequences were profiled from genomic DNA. Using its own MiXCR run on the reads, TCRdb lists one record per CDR3 protein. The repertoire holds around 190,000 distinct CDR3 sequences, 45% to 60% seen once, with 13% in the top ten. The sample originates from a study of CD8+CD57+ T cells in acquired aplastic anemia. The study's findings and limits: The CD8+ Simpson's diversity of patients and controls was not significantly different.

Germline V gives CDR1 SEHNR, CDR2 FQNEAQ (reference sequence). The CDR3 runs 16 residues. With 5 bases clipped from V and 7 bases from J, the junction kept 12 bases outside the gene matches. The authors sequenced patients whose flow cytometry had shown CD8+CD57+ cell expansion. This TCR came from a human donor with aplastic anemia. The chain links TRBV7-9 to TRBJ1-5, with 9 bases that match TRBD1. The sample consisted of sorted CD4+, CD8+, or CD8+CD57+ T cells (not recorded which) from PBMCs. This CDR3 reads CASSRGGQGGRQPQHF. CDR3 nucleotides: TGTGCCAGCAGCCGCGGGGGACAGGGTGGTAGGCAGCCCCAGCATTTT.